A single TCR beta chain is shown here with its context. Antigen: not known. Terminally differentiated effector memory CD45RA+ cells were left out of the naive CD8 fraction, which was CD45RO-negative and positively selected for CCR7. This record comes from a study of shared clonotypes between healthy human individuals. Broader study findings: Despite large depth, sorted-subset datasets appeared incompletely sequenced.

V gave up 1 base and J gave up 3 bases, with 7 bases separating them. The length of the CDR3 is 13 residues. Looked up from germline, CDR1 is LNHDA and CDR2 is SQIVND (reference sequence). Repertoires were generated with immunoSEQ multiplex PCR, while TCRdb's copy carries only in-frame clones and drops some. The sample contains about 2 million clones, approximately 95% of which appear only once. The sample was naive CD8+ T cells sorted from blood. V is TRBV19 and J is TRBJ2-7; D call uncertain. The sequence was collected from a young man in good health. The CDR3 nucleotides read TGTGCCAGTAGTATAGGGGAAATCTACGAGCAGTACTTC. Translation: CASSIGEIYEQYF.